The subject of this entry is one TCR beta chain. Which antigen it targets is not known. Nothing much larger sits one base from this clone, and base qualities are not available. This specimen belongs to a study of T cell responses to AZD1222 COVID-19 vaccine (dated by TCRdb to 2020 to 2023). Broadly, across the study: A total of just over 230 trial participants underwent TCR sequencing, of whom around 200 received two doses of AZD1222 and about 25 received two doses of the MenACWY control vaccine. Trial participants were enrolled by age into 18-55, 56-69 and 70-plus year subgroups, with around 140, 26 and 57 TCR-sequenced participants respectively.

This specimen's time point label, per the study, means: about 28 days (+/-7) after the second vaccine dose. Because spike-specific TCR depth and breadth did not differ between the two schedules, AZD1222 recipients who got a second dose at roughly 4 weeks were pooled with those who got a second dose at roughly 12 weeks. The vaccinee samples were drawn from two UK trials, COV001 and COV002, one of which was a single-blind randomized controlled phase 2/3 trial testing AZD1222 (ChAdOx1 nCoV-19) in healthy adults. For TCRbeta chain sequencing, PBMC samples from trial participants were taken at day 0 and at day 28 after the second dose. Paper-wide results and their limitations: Only six AZD1222 recipients were SARS-CoV-2 seropositive at baseline, limiting conclusions about previously exposed vaccinees. The vaccine-associated CD4 TCRs covered the entire spike protein, and the dominant responses fell in regions 160-218 and 743-854. Reportedly, almost half of the unique spike-specific TCRs recognized epitopes lying outside the regions that are mutated in the B.1.351 and B.1.1.7 variants. Most participants were white British and females outnumbered males, and the authors suggested that clonal diversity may have been underestimated. The 56-69-year group was small, and its depth increase did not reach significance, likely because of low power. After two AZD1222 doses, both the breadth and the depth of spike-specific TCRs were significantly higher than at day 0 and than in MenACWY recipients. No day 14 peak-response samples were available, so repertoires were characterized only after the peak T cell response.

Trimming at the junction amounts to 3 bases on V and 7 bases on J, and the germline ends lie 12 bases apart. Including the terminal cysteine and phenylalanine, the CDR3 comprises 13 residues. This entry keeps only the CDR3 DNA: 39 bases, framed from base 1. The CDR3 regions of human TCRbeta chains were analyzed by immunosequencing. Per the original workflow: Repertoire TCRs were matched against a reference library of SARS-CoV-2-specific TCRs generated with the MIRA antigen-specificity platform. Breadth meant the fraction of unique TCRs that were SARS-CoV-2-associated, whereas depth meant the fraction of total T cells that were SARS-CoV-2-associated. Using the MIRA data, each spike-specific TCR was mapped to the spike region that the TCR reacts to and placed in a CD4 or CD8 class. Log10-transformed breadth and depth values were compared by one-way ANOVA with Sidak's multiple comparisons tests. Drawn from immuneACCESS, this table holds only the in-frame rearrangements with V and J called that TCRdb kept. Clones are partly lost; checked studies trace under half to an unresolved V gene and leave the rest unexplained. V and J calls and clone size are those listed in that table; D and trimming were worked out from the DNA. The table for this sample lists 150,000 to 200,000 clones; around 94% of them were counted only once. In total, the top ten clones hold just over 5% of the sample.

This receptor was taken from an adult who received the AZD1222 COVID-19 vaccine. The sequence joins TRBV12-3 or TRBV12-4 to TRBJ1-2, with TRBD1 perhaps the D gene, on 6 matching bases. The source was peripheral blood, collected 28 days after the second AZD1222 dose. DNA sequence: TGTGCCAGCAGTTTCGTTGGGGGCAGTGGCTACACCTTC. It is translated as CASSFVGGSGYTF.